This T cell receptor (beta chain) was sequenced for a study of tumor-infiltrating lymphocytes in primary liver carcinoma. This CDR3 spans 15 amino acids. Production of TCR beta cDNA used 400 to 600 ng total RNA together with a constant-region primer. Sequencing libraries for TCR beta derived from three nested multiplex PCR rounds that used slightly modified ARM-PCR. The two initial PCR rounds, about 9 cycles each, used TRBV1-TRBV30 forward and C-beta reverse primers. TCRdb independently ran MiXCR on the multiplex PCR reads; one entry per CDR3 protein. The table has approximately 310,000 distinct CDR3 sequences, approximately 65% seen once; the top ten hold more than 8.5%. This clonotype appeared a single time. One junction end disagrees with the germline gene, perhaps due to a read error. Alongside blood RNA obtained from unsorted whole blood, germline DNA was also extracted. Patients had chronic HBV infection and were treatment-naive.

This TCR came from a man aged 35-49 years with primary liver carcinoma and hepatitis B virus infection. The sample consisted of peripheral blood. The chain joins TRBV12-3 or TRBV12-4 to TRBJ2-7; TRBD1 matches 8 bases. The CDR3 region has the DNA TGTGTCAGCAGTGCTAGACAGGGGTCTTCCTACGAGCAGTACTTC. Translation gives CVSSARQGSSYEQYF.